The next 6 T cell receptor beta chains were all read from a single sample in a study of blood T cells in healthy people across ages. The use of a sample-barcoded 5' primer and a J-beta primer mix characterized a second PCR of about 7 to 12 cycles. MiXCR, applied by TCRdb to the 5' RACE reads, yields one record per CDR3 protein. The table has around 1,500,000 distinct CDR3 sequences, about 43% seen once. The sequencing sample was made of blood. These receptor sequences come from a woman under 30 in good health.

There are a few counts of this clonotype. V and J are TRBV12-3 or TRBV12-4 and TRBJ2-5; D unclear. V was cut by 2 bases and J by 2 bases, with 9 bases left in between. The CDR3 sequence is 14 residues long. CDR3 protein: CASSLLAYQETQYF. The CDR3 region has the DNA TGTGCCAGCAGTTTATTGGCATATCAAGAGACCCAGTACTTC.

The chain recombines TRBV6-5 with TRBJ2-7; 9 bases agree with TRBD1. Germline values: CDR1 MNHEY, CDR2 SVGAGI. This CDR3 comprises 14 residues. The ends lost 7 bases at V and 4 bases at J; junction bases unmatched: 8. CDR3 sequence reads: CASTAGTGSYEQYF. The CDR3 DNA reads TGTGCCAGCACCGCCGGGACAGGGTCTTACGAGCAGTACTTC.

The table lists this clonotype with a few counts. This chain connects TRBV28 to TRBJ2-7, with 8 bases lining up with TRBD2. Germline V gives CDR1 MDHEN, CDR2 SYDVKM. The CDR3 runs to 17 residues. Unmatched junction bases numbered 16, after V lost 5 bases and J lost 4 bases. The CDR3 DNA sequence: TGTGCCAGCAGTCCCGGGGGTAGCGGGACTATCATGTACGAGCAGTACTTC. Amino acid sequence: CASSPGGSGTIMYEQYF. The full variable domain, with the rest looked up from reference TRBV28 and TRBJ2-7, is DVKVTQSSRYLVKRTGEKVFLECVQDMDHENMFWYRQDPGLGLRLIYFSYDVKMKEKGDIPEGYSVSREKKERFSLILESASTNQTSMYLCASSPGGSGTIMYEQYFGPGTRLTVT.

The rearrangement links TRBV11-2 to TRBJ2-3, with 7 bases lining up with TRBD1. CDR1 and CDR2 from the germline V gene are SGHAT and FQNNGV. This CDR3 spans 15 amino acids. V gave up 4 bases and J gave up 7 bases; unmatched junction bases: 11. Here the CDR3 DNA reads TGTGCCAGCAGCTCCGATATAGGGGGCGTGTATACGCAGTATTTT. It translates to CASSSDIGGVYTQYF.

The rearrangement joins TRBV20-1 to TRBJ1-5, with a weak D call TRBD1 (5 bases). V was trimmed by 5 bases and J by 1 base, leaving 21 bases between them. This CDR3 has 17 residues. Germline CDR1 and CDR2: DFQATT and SNEGSKA (reference sequence). CDR3 sequence reads: CSAGYFSRVGSNQPQHF. The DNA of the CDR3 is TGCAGTGCTGGCTATTTTTCCAGGGTGGGGAGCAATCAGCCCCAGCATTTT.

V and J are TRBV3-1 and TRBJ2-7; 7 bases are a match to TRBD1. This CDR3 is built from 15 residues. J gave up 6 bases and V 5 bases, and 13 bases lay outside the gene matches. CDR1 is LGHDT, CDR2 YNNKEL, per germline (reference sequence). CDR3 nucleotide sequence: TGTGCCAGCAGCTCGCCGGGACAGAAAACATCCGAGCAGTACTTC. Translating it yields CASSSPGQKTSEQYF.